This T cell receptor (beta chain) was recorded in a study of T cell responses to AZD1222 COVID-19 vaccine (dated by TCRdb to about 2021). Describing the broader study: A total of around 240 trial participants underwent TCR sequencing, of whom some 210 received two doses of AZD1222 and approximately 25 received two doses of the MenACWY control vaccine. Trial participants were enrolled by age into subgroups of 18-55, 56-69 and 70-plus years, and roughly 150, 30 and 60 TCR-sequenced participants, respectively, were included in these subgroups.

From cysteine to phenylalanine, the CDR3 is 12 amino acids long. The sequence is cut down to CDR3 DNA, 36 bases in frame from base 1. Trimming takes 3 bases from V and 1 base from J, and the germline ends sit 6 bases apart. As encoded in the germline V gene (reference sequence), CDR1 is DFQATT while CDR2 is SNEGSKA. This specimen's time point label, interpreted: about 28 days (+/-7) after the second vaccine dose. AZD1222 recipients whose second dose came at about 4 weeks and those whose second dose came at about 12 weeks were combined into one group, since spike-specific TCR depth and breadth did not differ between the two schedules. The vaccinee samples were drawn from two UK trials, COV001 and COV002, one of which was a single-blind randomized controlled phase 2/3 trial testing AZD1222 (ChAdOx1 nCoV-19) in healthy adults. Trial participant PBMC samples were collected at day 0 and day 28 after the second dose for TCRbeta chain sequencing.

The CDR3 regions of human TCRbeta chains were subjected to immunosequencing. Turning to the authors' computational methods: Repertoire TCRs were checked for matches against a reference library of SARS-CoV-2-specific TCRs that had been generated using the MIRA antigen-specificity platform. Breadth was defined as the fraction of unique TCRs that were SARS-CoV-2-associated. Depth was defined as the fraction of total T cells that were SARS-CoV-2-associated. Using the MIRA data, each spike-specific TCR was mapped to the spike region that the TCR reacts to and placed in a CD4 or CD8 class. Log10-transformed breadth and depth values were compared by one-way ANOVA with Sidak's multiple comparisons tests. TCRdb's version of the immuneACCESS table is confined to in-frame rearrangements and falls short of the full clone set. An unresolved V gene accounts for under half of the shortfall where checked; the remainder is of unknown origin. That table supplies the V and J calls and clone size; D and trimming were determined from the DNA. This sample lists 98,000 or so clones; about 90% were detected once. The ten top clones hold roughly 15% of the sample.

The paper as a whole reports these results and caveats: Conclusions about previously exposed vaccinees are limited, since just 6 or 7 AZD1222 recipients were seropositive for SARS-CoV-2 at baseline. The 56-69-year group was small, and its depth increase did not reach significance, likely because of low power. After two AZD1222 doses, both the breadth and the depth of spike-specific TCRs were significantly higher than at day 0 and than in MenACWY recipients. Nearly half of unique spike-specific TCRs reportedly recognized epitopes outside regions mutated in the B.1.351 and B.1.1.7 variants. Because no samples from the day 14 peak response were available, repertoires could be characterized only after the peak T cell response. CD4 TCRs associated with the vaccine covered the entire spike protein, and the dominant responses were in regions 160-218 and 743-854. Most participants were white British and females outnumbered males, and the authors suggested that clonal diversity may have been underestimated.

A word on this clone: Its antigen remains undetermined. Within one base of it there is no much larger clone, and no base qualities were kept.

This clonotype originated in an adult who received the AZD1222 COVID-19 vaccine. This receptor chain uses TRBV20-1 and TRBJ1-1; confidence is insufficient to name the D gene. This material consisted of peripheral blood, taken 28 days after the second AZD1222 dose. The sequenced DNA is TGCAGTGCTAGTTTACAGAACACTGAAGCTTTCTTT. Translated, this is CSASLQNTEAFF.